The subject of this entry is one T cell receptor beta chain. No antigen is known for it. These data come from a study of cytomegalovirus exposure and HLA in healthy donors. Study as a whole: An early release of data contained about 85 million unique TCRs, which came from HLA-typed donors. Broader study findings: Relative to the approximately 700-donor mean, N-insertions were reportedly fewer in an Asian-associated ancestry cluster in a later analysis. TCR beta V- and J-gene trimming, according to a later analysis, was linked to a missense DCLRE1C variant.

Participants comprised healthy donors of bone marrow. The PCR ran on 60 Vbeta and 13 Jbeta primers. Sequencing used immunoSEQ multiplex PCR; TCRdb keeps in-frame clones, though not all of them. The sample includes 200,000 or so clones, roughly three quarters of them seen just once. CDR3 size: 18 residues. Trimming removed 4 bases from V and 0 bases from J; junction bases left unmatched: 10. The genes are TRBV5-3 and TRBJ1-1; 12 bases are shared with TRBD1. TRBV5-3 is an open reading frame, and its role is uncertain. This clonotype originated in a man aged 45-65 years in good health and CMV-seronegative. Specimen: PBMCs. The CDR3 sequence is CARSAHSGTGGMNTEAFF. As DNA, the CDR3 is TGTGCCAGAAGCGCACACTCCGGGACAGGGGGCATGAACACTGAAGCTTTCTTT.